The clone carrying this T cell receptor beta chain was found many times. The antigen remains undetermined. This record belongs to a study of post-analysis software for immune sequencing data. Study-wide background: Some patients lacked subtype; others had relapsing-remitting, secondary progressive or progressive-relapsing disease.

Overall study results and limits: People with multiple sclerosis had a significantly lower normalized Chao1 diversity than controls did. The authors found that F measure strongly co-clustered same-batch samples. Compared with controls, patients had more of about five TRBV segments, including TRBV5-6, TRBV5-1 and TRBV20-1.

The CDR3 contains 12 residues. Germline CDR1 is SGHKS and CDR2 is YYEKEE (reference sequence). Trimming left V 2 bases short and J 5 bases short, with 5 bases between. TCR beta cDNA libraries included unique molecular identifiers. T cells numbering roughly 0.85 to 10 million gave rise to about 490,000 cDNA molecules. TCRdb passed the PCR reads through MiXCR, listing each CDR3 protein once. The repertoire has about 460,000 distinct CDR3 sequences, 45% of them found once; the top ten carry about 12%. The TCR sequence derives from a girl aged 5 to 17 with multiple sclerosis. The chain uses TRBV5-5 and TRBJ2-1, with D unresolved. Sequencing was carried out using blood. The CDR3 region has the DNA TGTGCCAGCAGCTTTCAGAACAATGAGCAGTTCTTC. Translating gives CASSFQNNEQFF.